The T cell receptor beta chain described here comes from a study of T cells in Graves' hyperthyroidism and ophthalmopathy. For the study at large: Blood from the periphery was taken at initial diagnosis, before any treatment. Overall study findings and caveats: Ophthalmopathy and stable hyperthyroidism were told apart by a 13 V-J model. Blood samples included most of the expanded thyroid clonotypes exceeding 0.001.

RNA transcripts provided the source from which TCR beta CDR3 regions were amplified. HTBI primers were the set used in a first-round RT-PCR of the TCR CDR3. TCRdb recomputed calls from the multiplex PCR reads with MiXCR, one row per CDR3 protein. The repertoire consists of hundreds of thousands of distinct CDR3 sequences, with more than 14% occurring once and the leading ten covering about 12%. CDR3 size: 14 residues. Germline loops: CDR1 SGHRS, CDR2 YFSETQ. With 2 bases removed from V and 4 bases from J, the gap between germline ends came to 12 bases. This clonotype was counted at least ten times. Its antigen is not known.

This sequence was found in a woman aged 45-65 years with Graves' ophthalmopathy. The specimen was blood. The V call is TRBV5-1, the J call TRBJ2-5, with D unresolved. In nucleotides, the CDR3 is TGCGCCAGCAGCTTTAGTTTATTCGTAGAGACCCAGTACTTC. Protein sequence: CASSFSLFVETQYF.